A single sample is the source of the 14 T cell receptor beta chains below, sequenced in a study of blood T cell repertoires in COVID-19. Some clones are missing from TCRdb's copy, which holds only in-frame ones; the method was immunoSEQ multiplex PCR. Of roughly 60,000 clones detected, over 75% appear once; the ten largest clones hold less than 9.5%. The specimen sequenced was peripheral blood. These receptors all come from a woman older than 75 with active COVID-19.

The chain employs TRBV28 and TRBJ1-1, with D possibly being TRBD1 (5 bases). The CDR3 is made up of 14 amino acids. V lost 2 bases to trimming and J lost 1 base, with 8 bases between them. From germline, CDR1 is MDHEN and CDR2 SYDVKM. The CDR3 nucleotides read TGTGCCAGCAGTTTAGCTACAGGGAACACTGAAGCTTTCTTT. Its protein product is CASSLATGNTEAFF.

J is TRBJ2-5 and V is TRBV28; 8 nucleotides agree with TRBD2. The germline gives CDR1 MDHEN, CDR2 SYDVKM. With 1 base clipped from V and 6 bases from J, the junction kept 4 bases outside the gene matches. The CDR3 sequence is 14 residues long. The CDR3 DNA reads TGTGCCAGCAGTTTATCGGGGGGGCCAAAGACCCAGTACTTC. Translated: CASSLSGGPKTQYF.

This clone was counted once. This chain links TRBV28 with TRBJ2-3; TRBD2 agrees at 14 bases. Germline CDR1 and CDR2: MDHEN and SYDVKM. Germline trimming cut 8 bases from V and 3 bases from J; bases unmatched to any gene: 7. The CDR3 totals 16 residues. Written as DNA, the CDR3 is TGTGCCAGCCGGACTAGCGGGGGGCCTAGAACAGATACGCAGTATTTT. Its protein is CASRTSGGPRTDTQYF.

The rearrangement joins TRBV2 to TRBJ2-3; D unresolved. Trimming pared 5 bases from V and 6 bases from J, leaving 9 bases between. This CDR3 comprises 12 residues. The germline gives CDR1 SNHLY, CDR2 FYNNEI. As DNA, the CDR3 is TGTGCCAGCAGTTTAAGTGCGGATACGCAGTATTTT. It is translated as CASSLSADTQYF.

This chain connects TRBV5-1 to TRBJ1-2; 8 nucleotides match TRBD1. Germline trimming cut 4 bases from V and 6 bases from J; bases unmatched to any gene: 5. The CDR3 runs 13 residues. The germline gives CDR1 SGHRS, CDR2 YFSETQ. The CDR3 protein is CASSLDRVHGYTF. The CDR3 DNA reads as TGCGCCAGCAGCCTGGACAGGGTTCATGGCTACACCTTC.

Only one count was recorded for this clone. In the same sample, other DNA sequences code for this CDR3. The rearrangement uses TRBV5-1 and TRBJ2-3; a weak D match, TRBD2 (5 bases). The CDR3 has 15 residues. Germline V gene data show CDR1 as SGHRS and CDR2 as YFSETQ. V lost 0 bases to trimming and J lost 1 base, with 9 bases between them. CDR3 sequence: CASSLGAGGTDTQYF. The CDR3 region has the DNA TGCGCCAGCAGCTTGGGGGCCGGGGGCACAGATACGCAGTATTTT.

Here the CDR3 DNA reads TGCGCCAGCAGCCAATATAATGAGCAGTTCTTC. It translates to CASSQYNEQFF. The chain is built from TRBV4-1 and TRBJ2-1; D uncertain. V was shortened by 2 bases and J by 7 bases, with 3 bases between the two germline ends. The CDR3 totals 11 residues. Germline CDR1 MGHRA, CDR2 YSYEKL.

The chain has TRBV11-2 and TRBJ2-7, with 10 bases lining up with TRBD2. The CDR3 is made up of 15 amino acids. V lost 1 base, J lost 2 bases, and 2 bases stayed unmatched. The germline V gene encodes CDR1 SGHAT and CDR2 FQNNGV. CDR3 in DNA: TGTGCCAGCAGCTTAGGAGCGGGAGGGCCCTACGAGCAGTACTTC. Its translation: CASSLGAGGPYEQYF.

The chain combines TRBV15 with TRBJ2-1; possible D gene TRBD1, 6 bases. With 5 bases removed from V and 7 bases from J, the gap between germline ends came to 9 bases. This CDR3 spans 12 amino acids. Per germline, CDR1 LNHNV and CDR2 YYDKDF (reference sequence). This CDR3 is CATSYRDNEQFF. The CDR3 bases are TGTGCCACCAGCTACAGGGATAATGAGCAGTTCTTC.

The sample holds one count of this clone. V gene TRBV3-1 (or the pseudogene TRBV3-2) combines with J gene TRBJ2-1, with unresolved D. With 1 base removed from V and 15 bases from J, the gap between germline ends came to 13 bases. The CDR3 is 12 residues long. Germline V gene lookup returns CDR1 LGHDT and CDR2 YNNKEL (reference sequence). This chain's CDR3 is CASSQGYLPPFF. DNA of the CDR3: TGTGCCAGCAGCCAAGGCTACCTCCCCCCGTTCTTC.

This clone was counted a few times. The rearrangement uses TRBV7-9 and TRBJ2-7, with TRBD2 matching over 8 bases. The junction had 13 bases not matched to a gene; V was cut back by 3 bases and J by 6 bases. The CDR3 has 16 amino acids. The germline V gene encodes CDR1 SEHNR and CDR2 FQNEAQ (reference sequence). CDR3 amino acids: CASSFRGGGLPSEQYV. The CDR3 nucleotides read TGTGCCAGCAGCTTCCGGGGCGGGGGGCTCCCTTCCGAGCAGTACGTC.

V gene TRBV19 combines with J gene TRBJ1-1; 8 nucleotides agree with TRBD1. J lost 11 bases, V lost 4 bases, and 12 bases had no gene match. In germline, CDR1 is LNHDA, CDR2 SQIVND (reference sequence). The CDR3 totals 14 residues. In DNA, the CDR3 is TGTGCCAGTAGTAGCACAGGGGGTGTCATCATGGCTTTCTTT. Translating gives CASSSTGGVIMAFF.

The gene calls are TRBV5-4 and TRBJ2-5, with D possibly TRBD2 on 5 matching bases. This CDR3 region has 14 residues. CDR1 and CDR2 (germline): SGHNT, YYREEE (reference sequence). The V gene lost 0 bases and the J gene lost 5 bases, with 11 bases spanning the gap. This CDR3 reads CASSLESRGETQYF. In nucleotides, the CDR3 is TGTGCCAGCAGCTTGGAGTCTAGAGGGGAGACCCAGTACTTC.

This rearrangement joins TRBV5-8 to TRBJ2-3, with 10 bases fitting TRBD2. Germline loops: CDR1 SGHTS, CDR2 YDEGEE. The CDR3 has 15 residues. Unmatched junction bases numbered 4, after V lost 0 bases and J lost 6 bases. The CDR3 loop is CASSLARAGGDTQYF. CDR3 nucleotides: TGTGCCAGCAGCTTGGCCCGAGCGGGAGGGGATACGCAGTATTTT.